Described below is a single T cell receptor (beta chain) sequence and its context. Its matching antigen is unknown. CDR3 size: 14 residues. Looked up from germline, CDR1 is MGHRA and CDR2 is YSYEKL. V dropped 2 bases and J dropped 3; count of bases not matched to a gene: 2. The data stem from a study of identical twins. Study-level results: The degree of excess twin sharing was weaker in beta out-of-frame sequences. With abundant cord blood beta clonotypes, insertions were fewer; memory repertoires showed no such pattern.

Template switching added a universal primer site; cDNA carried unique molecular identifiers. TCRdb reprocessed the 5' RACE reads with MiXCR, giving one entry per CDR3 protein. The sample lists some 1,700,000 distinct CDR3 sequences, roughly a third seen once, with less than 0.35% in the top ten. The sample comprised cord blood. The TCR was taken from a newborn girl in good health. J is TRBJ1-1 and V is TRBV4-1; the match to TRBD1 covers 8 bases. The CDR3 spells CASSQNRGDTEAFF. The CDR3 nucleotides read TGCGCCAGCAGCCAAAACAGGGGGGACACTGAAGCTTTCTTT.